The following is a T cell receptor (beta chain) sequence with its context. The data derive from a study of blood T cell repertoires in COVID-19. Looking at the study overall: Sites in the United States, Italy and Spain provided acute and convalescent COVID-19 samples. The cDNA or gDNA used as material had been derived from T cells, B-cell-depleted T cells, or PBMCs.

V was trimmed by 0 bases and J by 3 bases, leaving 17 bases between them. The V gene's germline CDR1 is KGHDR and CDR2 SFDVKD. The CDR3 runs 17 residues. Study processing details: The assay estimated nucleated cells by amplifying reference gene primers. Clones were read by immunoSEQ multiplex PCR, and TCRdb kept only the in-frame ones, dropping some. V and J calls and clone size are as listed in that table; D and trimming were resolved from the DNA. The sample has about 180,000 clones; approximately 80% are singletons. The rearrangement joins TRBV24-1 to TRBJ2-7, with TRBD2 as a possible D gene (6 bases). The origin of this receptor is a human donor in a cohort sampled during active COVID-19. The sample taken for sequencing was peripheral blood. CDR3 in DNA: TGTGCCACCAGTGATTTGCGTTCACCCGGGACTGACTACGAGCAGTACTTC. Translating it yields CATSDLRSPGTDYEQYF.